Listed below are T cell receptor beta chains from one sample, sequenced in a study of PD-L1 blockade in urothelial cancer. Sequencing was performed with immunoSEQ multiplex PCR; in TCRdb, only in-frame clones are kept and a portion is missing. The sample has 55,000 to 70,000 clones, 82% seen once. The input for sequencing was PBMCs, taken around atezolizumab (anti-PD-L1) treatment. The receptors were sampled from a man between 70 and 80 years old with urothelial cancer. Each CDR3 is given without its conserved first and last residue.

v_call | cdr3_aa
TRBV7-9 | ASSLVSGRAYEQY
TRBV7-9 | ASSPYRGGYEQY
TRBV12-5 | ASGLVTLTGALNTEAF
TRBV6-6 | ASRSPWSYGYT
TRBV4-2 | ASRLQGGYGYT
TRBV6-4 | ASSALAGVKF
TRBV2 | ASSEEARGNQPQH
TRBV2 | ASSEGGPSNYEQY
TRBV28 | ASASSGSTYEQF
TRBV11-3 | ASSPVTSGSHGELF
TRBV18 | ASSPQRTGANQPQH
TRBV19 | ASSPNRAYEQY
TRBV30 | AWSSGYNEQF
TRBV30 | AWSRGSSTDTQY
TRBV7-6 | ASSLTYWTSADSYNEQF
TRBV30 | AWSAKTGQGAVGELF
TRBV6-5 | ASSYSPTPNYGYT
TRBV5-4 | ASSVGGGRDDEQF
TRBV5-1 | ASSGAVNTEAF
TRBV6-6 | ASSYRQGLEAF
TRBV18 | ASSPGGSTDTQY
TRBV6-1 | ASSERVLAYNEQF
TRBV4-2 | ASSHPGQGAGNTIY
TRBV5-6 | ASSDLAVQVETQY
TRBV2 | ASSEEGGVGTEAF
TRBV5-4 | ASSMGLAGGPETQY
TRBV27 | ASSLMGGGHEQY
TRBV18 | ASSPWAGDINEQF
TRBV30 | AWSVGLAGGTDTQY
TRBV2 | ASSPGGYSSGANVLT
TRBV7-2 | ASSLDRGSYGYT
TRBV9 | ASGSPRQGSVSGNTIY
TRBV7-9 | ASSSPSGSSYEQY
TRBV28 | ASRDRYTEAF
TRBV9 | ASSPGAEGQF
TRBV7-6 | ASSSSRQGSYGAQY
TRBV11-2 | ASSHHTERRETQY
TRBV5-4 | ASSFTGTPYGYT
TRBV5-1 | ASSPTQQGYGYT
TRBV13 | ASSLGRQGRSGDTEAF
TRBV18 | ASSPTSVYTDTQY
TRBV6-1 | ASSLEGVGQPQH
TRBV6-1 | ASSGTSGRAWNEQF
TRBV2 | ASSAGNRLYYEQY
TRBV2 | ASRRLAGAGGELF
TRBV9 | ASSVGQGVQTQY
TRBV15 | ATSRVGDLGVDTQY
TRBV7-6 | ASSLGTGPYEQY
TRBV20-1 | SAIRETQY
TRBV18 | ASSPPGGIAGGDNEQF